The 27 T cell receptor beta chains below were found in one sample sequenced in a study of cytomegalovirus exposure and HLA in healthy donors. Use of 60 Vbeta and 13 Jbeta primers characterized the PCR. Profiled with immunoSEQ multiplex PCR; TCRdb holds only in-frame clones, not every one. Among some 170,000 clones listed, 75% to 90% were seen once. The sample consisted of PBMCs. These receptors all come from a girl aged 2-10 years in good health and CMV-seropositive.

J is TRBJ2-5 and V is TRBV4-1; the match to TRBD2 covers 10 bases. The assigned J gene may be wrong: the sequence end matches TRBJ2-7 better. CDR1 and CDR2 (germline): MGHRA, YSYEKL. CDR3 length: 15 residues. CDR3 residues: CASSPQRLAGNEQYF. The CDR3 coding sequence is TGCGCCAGCAGCCCTCAACGACTAGCGGGCAACGAGCAGTACTTC.

The genes are TRBV11-3 and TRBJ1-1; 7 bases are a match to TRBD1. The germline V gene encodes CDR1 SGHNT and CDR2 YENEEA. V shed 7 bases, J shed 7 bases, and the junction held 9 bases outside the gene matches. The CDR3 has 13 residues. The chain's CDR3 is CASTLGTAGEAFF. Here the CDR3 DNA reads TGTGCCAGCACCCTTGGGACAGCTGGTGAAGCTTTCTTT.

The chain joins TRBV7-3 to TRBJ2-1; 10 positions match TRBD2. This CDR3 has 14 amino acids. Germline V lookup: CDR1 SGHTA, CDR2 FQGTGA. J was trimmed by 10 bases and V by 4 bases; bases with no gene match: 7. The CDR3 loop is CASSYKAGGPEQFF. The CDR3 DNA is TGTGCCAGCAGCTACAAAGCGGGAGGGCCGGAGCAGTTCTTC.

The V gene is TRBV5-6, the J gene TRBJ2-7, with a tentative D call TRBD2 (5 bases). This CDR3 spans 17 amino acids. Germline V CDR1 and CDR2: SGHDT, YYEEEE. V was cut by 1 base and J by 0 bases, with 17 bases left in between. This CDR3 is CASSLYGGLEFSYEQYF. CDR3 in DNA: TGTGCCAGCAGCTTGTATGGAGGCCTCGAGTTCTCCTACGAGCAGTACTTC.

This rearrangement joins TRBV28 to TRBJ2-3; 9 positions agree with TRBD2. Trimming removed 6 bases from V and 6 bases from J; junction bases left unmatched: 4. This CDR3 spans 13 amino acids. Germline-derived CDR1 and CDR2 are MDHEN and SYDVKM. As DNA, the CDR3 is TGTGCCAGCAGCCACGGACTAGCGGATACGCAGTATTTT. This sequence encodes CASSHGLADTQYF.

The chain couples TRBV30 to TRBJ2-2; tentatively, D is TRBD2 (6 bases). CDR3 size: 18 residues. Trimming cost V 7 bases and J 2 bases, with 26 bases left between them. Germline V lookup: CDR1 GTSNPN, CDR2 SVGIG (reference sequence). The DNA for the CDR3 is TGTGCCTTAAGGGACTGGCTCGGGAGAGGCTCTAACACCGGGGAGCTGTTTTTT. Protein product: CALRDWLGRGSNTGELFF.

The chain combines TRBV29-1 with TRBJ2-5, with D possibly matching TRBD1 (5 bases). Trimming took off 7 bases at V and 5 bases at J, with 11 bases between the two ends. Germline V gene lookup returns CDR1 SQVTM and CDR2 ANQGSEA. This CDR3 is 11 amino acids long. CDR3 bases: TGCAGCGCCGGACATGGGGAGACCCAGTACTTC. It is translated as CSAGHGETQYF.

The chain combines TRBV28 with TRBJ2-3; TRBD1 matches 7 bases. The V and J ends lost 4 bases and 2 bases, in that order; junction bases with no gene match: 12. The germline gives CDR1 MDHEN, CDR2 SYDVKM. The CDR3 has 17 residues. CDR3 nucleotides: TGTGCCAGCAGTTCAATTGCCGGGACAGAAAACACAGATACGCAGTATTTT. This encodes CASSSIAGTENTDTQYF.

The chain recombines TRBV7-3 with TRBJ2-5; D is ambiguous. This CDR3 has 11 amino acids. V lost 1 base, J lost 10 bases, and 7 bases lay in between. Per the germline V gene, CDR1 is SGHTA and CDR2 is FQGTGA. For the CDR3, the DNA is TGTGCCAGCAGCTTAAGAGGCCACCAGTACTTC. It encodes CASSLRGHQYF. Using reference TRBV7-3 and TRBJ2-5 for the parts outside the CDR3, the full variable domain is GAGVSQTPSNKVTEKGKYVELRCDPISGHTALYWYRQSLGQGPEFLIYFQGTGAADDSGLPNDRFFAVRPEGSVSTLKIQRTERGDSAVYLCASSLRGHQYFGPGTRLLVL.

CDR3 loop: CASSPSSSGYQPQHF. CDR3 nucleotides: TGTGCCAGCTCACCAAGCTCCAGCGGGTATCAGCCCCAGCATTTT. J is TRBJ1-5 and V is TRBV18; no clear D. The CDR3 covers 15 residues. Germline V gene lookup returns CDR1 KGHSH and CDR2 LQKENI. V lost 2 bases and J lost 5, with 13 bases in between.

The rearrangement links TRBV28 to TRBJ1-4; a weak D match, TRBD1 (6 bases). The CDR3 extends over 17 amino acids. Trimming removed 8 bases from V and 8 bases from J, with 27 bases in between. Germline loops: CDR1 MDHEN, CDR2 SYDVKM. CDR3 residues: CASSLPKGGAGREKLFF. CDR3 DNA sequence: TGTGCCAGCTCATTGCCTAAGGGGGGGGCAGGACGCGAAAAACTGTTTTTT.

CDR3 nucleotide sequence: TGTGCCAGCAGCTTCCCAGGGTTCTATGGCTACACCTTC. Translated: CASSFPGFYGYTF. The V call is TRBV7-2, the J call TRBJ1-2; D may be TRBD1 (5 bases). This CDR3 comprises 13 residues. Germline CDR1 is SGHTA and CDR2 is FQGNSA. V was shortened by 3 bases and J by 4 bases, with 9 bases between the two germline ends.

This clone was picked up one time. The chain has TRBV6-1 and TRBJ1-4; 7 bases map to TRBD1. The CDR3 is 15 amino acids. Germline CDR1 MNHNS, CDR2 SASEGT. J lost 4 bases, V lost 4 bases, and 6 bases had no gene match. The CDR3 DNA is TGTGCCAGCAGTGTTAGGACAGGCGATAATGAAAAACTGTTTTTT. It encodes CASSVRTGDNEKLFF.

Written as DNA, the CDR3 is TGTGCCAGCAGTACGGGACTTCAGCCCCAGCATTTT. It yields the protein CASSTGLQPQHF. The rearrangement uses TRBV6-6 and TRBJ1-5; possibly TRBD1 for D (5 bases). V was pared by 5 bases and J by 6 bases, with 8 bases between. From germline, CDR1 is MNHNY and CDR2 SVGAGI (reference sequence). This CDR3 spans 12 amino acids.

The CDR3 is CASSLRGQGGYEQYF. CDR3 nucleotide sequence: TGTGCCAGCAGCCTCCGCGGACAGGGGGGGTACGAGCAGTACTTC. The chain is built from TRBV5-4 and TRBJ2-7; 10 bases are shared with TRBD1. CDR3 size: 15 residues. V lost 4 bases and J lost 4; bases outside the gene matches: 8. The V gene's germline CDR1 is SGHNT and CDR2 YYREEE (reference sequence).

This chain connects TRBV5-1 to TRBJ1-1; no firm D call. The CDR3 contains 13 residues. CDR1 is SGHRS and CDR2 is YFSETQ in the germline V gene. The V end was cut by 3 bases, the J end by 1 base, with 7 bases between. DNA for the CDR3: TGCGCCAGCAGCTGGAGCCCGAACACTGAAGCTTTCTTT. Protein product: CASSWSPNTEAFF.

The V and J genes are TRBV5-1 and TRBJ1-3; D is unclear. The CDR3 covers 15 residues. CDR1 SGHRS and CDR2 YFSETQ come from the germline V gene. Trimming pared 0 bases from V and 2 bases from J, leaving 9 bases between. CDR3 bases: TGCGCCAGCAGCTTGGATCCGGGTGCTGGAAACACCATATATTTT. The encoded protein is CASSLDPGAGNTIYF.

The genes are TRBV4-2 and TRBJ2-1, with TRBD2 identical over 11 bases. Losses at the gene ends were 0 bases for V and 7 bases for J; bases not matched to a gene: 5. The germline CDR1 and CDR2 sequences are LGHNA and YNFKEQ. The CDR3 has 16 residues. The CDR3 here is CASSQDLAGGHNEQFF. CDR3 coding DNA: TGTGCCAGCAGCCAAGACCTAGCGGGAGGTCATAATGAGCAGTTCTTC.

The DNA for the CDR3 is TGTGCCAGCAGACCCTCCAGCGGACGCTACGAGCAGTACTTC. It specifies CASRPSSGRYEQYF. The chain links TRBV2 to TRBJ2-7; TRBD2 is a possible D gene (5 bases). From germline, CDR1 is SNHLY and CDR2 FYNNEI. This CDR3 has 14 residues. V was clipped by 6 bases and J by 3 bases, with 15 bases between them. Drawing the rest from reference TRBV2 and TRBJ2-7, the complete variable domain is EPEVTQTPSHQVTQMGQEVILRCVPISNHLYFYWYRQILGQKVEFLVSFYNNEISEKSEIFDDQFSVERPDGSNFTLKIRSTKLEDSAMYFCASRPSSGRYEQYFGPGTRLTVT.

In the case of this clone: A read error may account for a junction end that differs from germline. The chain links TRBV20-1 to TRBJ2-3, with D perhaps TRBD2 (5 bases). The CDR3 is made up of 11 amino acids. Per the germline V gene, CDR1 is DFQATT and CDR2 is SNEGSKA (reference sequence). The CDR3 nucleotides read TGCAGTGCTACTAGCACAGATGCGCAGTATTTT. Its translation: CSATSTDAQYF.

The rearrangement joins TRBV10-1 to TRBJ2-2; D ambiguous. Trimming left V 2 bases short and J 5 bases short, with 3 bases between. The CDR3 length is 12 residues. Per the germline V gene, CDR1 is WNHNN and CDR2 is SYGVQD (reference sequence). Here the CDR3 reads CASSETTGELFF. The CDR3 DNA reads as TGCGCCAGCAGTGAGACAACCGGGGAGCTGTTTTTT.

This chain connects TRBV28 to TRBJ1-4, with D uncertain. Germline lookup yields CDR1 MDHEN and CDR2 SYDVKM. The CDR3 covers 12 residues. V was shortened by 10 bases and J by 7 bases, with 13 bases between the two germline ends. As DNA, the CDR3 is TGTGCCACCAATTGGAGATCTGAAAAACTGTTTTTT. Its protein product is CATNWRSEKLFF. The variable domain in full, completed from reference TRBV28 and TRBJ1-4, reads DVKVTQSSRYLVKRTGEKVFLECVQDMDHENMFWYRQDPGLGLRLIYFSYDVKMKEKGDIPEGYSVSREKKERFSLILESASTNQTSMYLCATNWRSEKLFFGSGTQLSVL.

The chain combines TRBV6-5 with TRBJ2-2, with D unresolved. Germline CDR1 reads MNHEY; CDR2 reads SVGAGI. Trimming took off 0 bases at V and 6 bases at J, with 5 bases between the two ends. The CDR3 sequence is 13 residues long. This chain's CDR3 is CASSYSSSGELFF. CDR3 nucleotide sequence: TGTGCCAGCAGTTACTCGTCTTCCGGGGAGCTGTTTTTT.

The CDR3 spells CASSTIGGRDPDTQYF. In DNA form, the CDR3 reads TGTGCCAGTAGTACGATAGGCGGGAGGGATCCCGATACGCAGTATTTT. V is TRBV19 and J is TRBJ2-3; 9 bases match TRBD2. CDR3 length: 16 residues. Germline-derived CDR1 and CDR2 are LNHDA and SQIVND (reference sequence). V shed 4 bases and J 6 bases; nucleotides not matched to a gene: 11.

V and J are TRBV5-1 and TRBJ2-1; D uncertain. This CDR3 contains 14 residues. Between the trimmed V and J ends, which lost 0 bases and 7 bases, there was a span of 11 bases. Germline-derived CDR1 and CDR2 are SGHRS and YFSETQ. CDR3 DNA sequence: TGCGCCAGCAGCTTGGGAGAAAGAGAGAATGAGCAGTTCTTC. This encodes CASSLGERENEQFF.

The V call is TRBV9, the J call TRBJ1-2; D is ambiguous. The CDR3 length is 12 residues. CDR1 and CDR2 (germline): SGDLS, YYNGEE. V lost 3 bases, J lost 8 bases, and 11 bases lay in between. The CDR3 region has the DNA TGTGCCAGCAGCGCACAGACCGGAGGCTACACCTTC. Amino acids: CASSAQTGGYTF.

The V and J genes are TRBV28 and TRBJ2-5; tentatively, D is TRBD1 (5 bases). Germline V gene lookup returns CDR1 MDHEN and CDR2 SYDVKM. CDR3 length: 13 residues. V lost 2 bases, J lost 5 bases, and 9 bases lay in between. Here the CDR3 DNA reads TGTGCCAGCAGTTTACAGGGATACGAGACCCAGTACTTC. It specifies CASSLQGYETQYF. Full variable domain (rest looked up from reference TRBV28 and TRBJ2-5): DVKVTQSSRYLVKRTGEKVFLECVQDMDHENMFWYRQDPGLGLRLIYFSYDVKMKEKGDIPEGYSVSREKKERFSLILESASTNQTSMYLCASSLQGYETQYFGPGTRLLVL.